The source of this TCR beta chain is a study of blood T cell repertoires in COVID-19. About the research overall: The United States, Italy and Spain were the sources of the acute and convalescent COVID-19 samples. PBMCs, B-cell-depleted T cells, or T cells provided the cDNA or gDNA that made up the material.

Original handling: For nucleated cells, counts were estimated from reference gene primer amplification. TCRdb's copy holds only in-frame clones and misses some; the assay was immunoSEQ multiplex PCR. V and J calls and clone size are given by that table; D and trimming were obtained from the DNA. The table has fewer than 300,000 clones, roughly 84% seen once. CDR3 length equals 19 residues. Per germline, CDR1 LGHNT and CDR2 FRNRAP. The germline V and J ends were trimmed by 6 bases and 1 base, with 25 bases remaining between them. J is TRBJ1-3 and V is TRBV12-5, with D perhaps matching TRBD1 (5 bases). Sequenced input: peripheral blood. This clonotype originated in a woman between 18 and 29 years old with acute or convalescent COVID-19. CDR3: CASGPARRGGLNSGNTIYF. The CDR3 region has the DNA TGTGCTAGTGGCCCTGCCCGGAGGGGAGGCTTAAATTCTGGAAACACCATATATTTT. The complete variable domain, with remaining parts taken from reference TRBV12-5 and TRBJ1-3, reads DARVTQTPRHKVTEMGQEVTMRCQPILGHNTVFWYRQTMMQGLELLAYFRNRAPLDDSGMPKDRFSAEMPDATLATLKIQPSEPRDSAVYFCASGPARRGGLNSGNTIYFGEGSWLTVV.